This TCR beta chain is drawn from a study of CD8 T cells in ankylosing spondylitis. Quantitative 5'-RACE with molecular barcodes generated TCR beta libraries. MiXCR was run by TCRdb on the 5' RACE reads, yielding one entry per CDR3 protein. This sample carries around 210,000 distinct CDR3 sequences, 8% to 9% of them seen once, and the ten largest clones take 4.8%. The study, taken as a whole, reports: Researchers report that disease-linked clones proved CD8+ and relatively rare in peripheral blood.

The CDR3 is made up of 15 amino acids. The J segment lost 5 bases and the V segment lost 4 bases, leaving 8 bases of the junction unmatched. Germline loops: CDR1 SGHRS, CDR2 YFSETQ. This clonotype was seen many times. Its antigen is not identified. The chain recombines TRBV5-1 with TRBJ2-1; 8 bases agree with TRBD2. The sample was blood, either unsorted or a sorted T cell fraction (not recorded which). The TCR originated in a female donor with ankylosing spondylitis or in good health (not recorded which). The CDR3 DNA is TGCGCCAGCAGCCCCGTGGGACTAGGGGACAATGAGCAGTTCTTC. Residues: CASSPVGLGDNEQFF.